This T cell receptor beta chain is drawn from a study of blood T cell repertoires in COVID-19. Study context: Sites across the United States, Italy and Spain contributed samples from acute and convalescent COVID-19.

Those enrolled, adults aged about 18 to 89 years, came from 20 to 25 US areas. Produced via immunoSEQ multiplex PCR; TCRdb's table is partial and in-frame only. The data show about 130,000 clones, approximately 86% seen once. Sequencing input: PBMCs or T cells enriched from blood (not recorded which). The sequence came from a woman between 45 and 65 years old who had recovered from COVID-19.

CDR3: CAWRFRAGEAFF. CDR3 nucleotides: TGTGCCTGGAGGTTCAGGGCTGGTGAAGCTTTCTTT. The rearrangement joins TRBV30 to TRBJ1-1, with D maybe TRBD1 (5 bases). Trimming pared 3 bases from V and 7 bases from J, leaving 12 bases between. The CDR3 length is 12 residues. Germline CDR1 GTSNPN, CDR2 SVGIG (reference sequence).